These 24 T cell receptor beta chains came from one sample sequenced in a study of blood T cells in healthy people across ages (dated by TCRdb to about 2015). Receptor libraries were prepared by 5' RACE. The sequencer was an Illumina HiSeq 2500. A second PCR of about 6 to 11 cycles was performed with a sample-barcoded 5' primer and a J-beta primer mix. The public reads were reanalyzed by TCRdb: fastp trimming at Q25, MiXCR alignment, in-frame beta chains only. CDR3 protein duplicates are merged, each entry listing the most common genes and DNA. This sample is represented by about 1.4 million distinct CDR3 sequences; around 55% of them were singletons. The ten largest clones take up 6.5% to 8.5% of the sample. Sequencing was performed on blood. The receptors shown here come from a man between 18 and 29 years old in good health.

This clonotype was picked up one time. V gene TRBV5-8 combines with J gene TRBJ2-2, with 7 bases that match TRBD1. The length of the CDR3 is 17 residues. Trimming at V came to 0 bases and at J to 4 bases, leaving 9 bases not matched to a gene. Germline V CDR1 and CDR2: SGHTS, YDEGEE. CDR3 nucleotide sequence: TGTGCCAGCAGCTTGGGAGACAGGGCGGTCCGCACCGGGGAGCTGTTTTTT. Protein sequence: CASSLGDRAVRTGELFF.

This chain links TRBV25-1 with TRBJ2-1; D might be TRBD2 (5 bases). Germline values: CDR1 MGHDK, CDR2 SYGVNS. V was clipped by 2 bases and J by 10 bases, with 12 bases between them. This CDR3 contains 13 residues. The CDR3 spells CASSERGFSEQFF. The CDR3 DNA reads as TGTGCCAGCAGTGAACGGGGTTTCAGCGAGCAGTTCTTC.

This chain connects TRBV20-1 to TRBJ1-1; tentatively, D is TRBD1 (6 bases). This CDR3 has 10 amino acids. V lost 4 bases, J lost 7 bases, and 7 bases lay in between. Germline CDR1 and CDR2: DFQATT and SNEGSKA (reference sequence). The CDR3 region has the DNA TGCAGTGCTAAAGGGGGTGAAGCTTTCTTT. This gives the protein CSAKGGEAFF.

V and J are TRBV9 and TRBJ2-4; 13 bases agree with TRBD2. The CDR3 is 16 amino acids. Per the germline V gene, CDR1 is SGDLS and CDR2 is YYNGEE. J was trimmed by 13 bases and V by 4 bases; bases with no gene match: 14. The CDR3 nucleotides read TGTGCCAGCAGCTCGACCGGGACTAGCGGGACACGTGAGCAGTACTTC. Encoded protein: CASSSTGTSGTREQYF.

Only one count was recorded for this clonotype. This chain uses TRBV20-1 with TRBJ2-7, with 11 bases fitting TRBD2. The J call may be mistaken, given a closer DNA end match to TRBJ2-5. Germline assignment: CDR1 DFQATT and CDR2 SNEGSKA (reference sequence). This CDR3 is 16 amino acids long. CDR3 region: CSATLDSGGAGETQYF. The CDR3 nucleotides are TGCAGTGCCACTCTAGATAGCGGGGGGGCCGGAGAGACCCAGTACTTC.

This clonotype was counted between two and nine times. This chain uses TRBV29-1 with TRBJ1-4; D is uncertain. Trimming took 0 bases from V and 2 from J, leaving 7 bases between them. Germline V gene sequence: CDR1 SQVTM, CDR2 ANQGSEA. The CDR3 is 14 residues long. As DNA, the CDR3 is TGCAGCGTTGAAGATCCAGCGACTAATGAAAAACTGTTTTTT. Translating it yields CSVEDPATNEKLFF. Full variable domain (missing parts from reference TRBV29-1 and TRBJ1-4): SAVISQKPSRDICQRGTSLTIQCQVDSQVTMMFWYRQQPGQSLTLIATANQGSEATYESGFVIDKFPISRPNLTFSTLTVSNMSPEDSSIYLCSVEDPATNEKLFFGSGTQLSVL.

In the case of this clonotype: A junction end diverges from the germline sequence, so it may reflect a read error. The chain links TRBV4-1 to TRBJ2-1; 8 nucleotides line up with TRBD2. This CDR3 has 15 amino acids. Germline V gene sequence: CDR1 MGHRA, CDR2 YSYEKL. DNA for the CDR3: TGCGCCAGCACCCAACGGGAGGGCTCCTACAATGAGCAGTTCTTC. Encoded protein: CASTQREGSYNEQFF.

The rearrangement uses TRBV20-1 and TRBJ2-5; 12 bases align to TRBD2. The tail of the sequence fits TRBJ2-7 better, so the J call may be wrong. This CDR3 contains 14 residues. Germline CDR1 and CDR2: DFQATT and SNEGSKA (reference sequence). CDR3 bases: TGCAGTGCCATATTACCGGGACTAGCGGGCGAGCAGTACTTC. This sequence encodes CSAILPGLAGEQYF.

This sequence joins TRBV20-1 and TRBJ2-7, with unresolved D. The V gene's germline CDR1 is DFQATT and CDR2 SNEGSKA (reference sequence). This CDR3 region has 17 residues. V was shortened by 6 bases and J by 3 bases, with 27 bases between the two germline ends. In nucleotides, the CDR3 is TGCAGTGCCGTCTCGGCCAGTTTGAAGTTCCGAGTCTACGAGCAGTACTTC. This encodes CSAVSASLKFRVYEQYF.

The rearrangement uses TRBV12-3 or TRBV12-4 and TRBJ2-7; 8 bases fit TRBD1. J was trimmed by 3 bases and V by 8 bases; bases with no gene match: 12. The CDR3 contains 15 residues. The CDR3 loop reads CASGPQDRADYEQYF. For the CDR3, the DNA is TGTGCCAGCGGCCCCCAGGACAGGGCAGACTACGAGCAGTACTTC.

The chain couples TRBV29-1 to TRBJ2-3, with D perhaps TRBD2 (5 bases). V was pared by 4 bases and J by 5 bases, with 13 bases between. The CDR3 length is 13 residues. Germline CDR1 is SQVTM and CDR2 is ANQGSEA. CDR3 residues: CSVAGGLGDTQYF. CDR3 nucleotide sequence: TGCAGCGTTGCCGGCGGGTTGGGAGATACGCAGTATTTT.

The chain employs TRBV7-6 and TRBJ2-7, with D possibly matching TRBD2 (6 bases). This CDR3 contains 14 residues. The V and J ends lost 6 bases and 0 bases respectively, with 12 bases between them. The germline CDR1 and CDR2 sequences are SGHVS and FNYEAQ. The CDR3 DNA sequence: TGTGCCAGCAGTCCAGGACTATCCTCCTACGAGCAGTACTTC. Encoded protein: CASSPGLSSYEQYF.

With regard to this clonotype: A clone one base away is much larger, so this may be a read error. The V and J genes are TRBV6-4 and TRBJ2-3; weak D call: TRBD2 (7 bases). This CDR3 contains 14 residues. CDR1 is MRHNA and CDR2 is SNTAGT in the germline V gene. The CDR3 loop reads CASSDAGATDAQYF. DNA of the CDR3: TGTGCCAGCAGTGACGCGGGGGCCACAGATGCGCAGTATTTT.

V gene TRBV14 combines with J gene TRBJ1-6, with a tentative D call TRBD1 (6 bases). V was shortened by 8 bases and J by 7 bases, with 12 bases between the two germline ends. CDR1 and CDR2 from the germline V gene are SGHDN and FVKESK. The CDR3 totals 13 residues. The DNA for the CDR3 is TGTGCCAGCTCAACAGGGTCCAATTCACCCCTCCACTTT. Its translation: CASSTGSNSPLHF.

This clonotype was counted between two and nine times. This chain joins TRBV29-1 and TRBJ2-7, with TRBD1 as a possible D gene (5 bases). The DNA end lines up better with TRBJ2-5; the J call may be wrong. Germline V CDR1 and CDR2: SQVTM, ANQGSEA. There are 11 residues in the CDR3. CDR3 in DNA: TGCAGCGTAGGGGTCTTGGAGACCCAGTACTTC. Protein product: CSVGVLETQYF.

This CDR3 is CSTRSSSRWAMYQETQYF. Here the CDR3 DNA reads TGCAGCACCCGTTCCTCATCCAGGTGGGCAATGTACCAAGAGACCCAGTACTTC. The J gene is TRBJ2-5, the V gene TRBV29-1, with D hard to call. The germline V gene encodes CDR1 SQVTM and CDR2 ANQGSEA. The length of the CDR3 is 18 residues. V dropped 8 bases and J dropped 0 bases, with 28 bases sitting between them.

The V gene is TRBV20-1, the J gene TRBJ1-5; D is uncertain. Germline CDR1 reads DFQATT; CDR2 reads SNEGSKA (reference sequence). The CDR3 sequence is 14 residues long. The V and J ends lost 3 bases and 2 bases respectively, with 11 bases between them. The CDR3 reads CSASWAQRNQPQHF. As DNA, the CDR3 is TGCAGTGCTAGTTGGGCACAGCGCAATCAGCCCCAGCATTTT.

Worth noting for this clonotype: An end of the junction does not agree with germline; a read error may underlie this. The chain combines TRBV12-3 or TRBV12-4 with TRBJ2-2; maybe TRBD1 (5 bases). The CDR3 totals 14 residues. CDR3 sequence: CASRLDRLTGELFF. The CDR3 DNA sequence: TGTGCCAGCAGATTAGACAGACTCACCGGGGAGCTGTTTTTT.

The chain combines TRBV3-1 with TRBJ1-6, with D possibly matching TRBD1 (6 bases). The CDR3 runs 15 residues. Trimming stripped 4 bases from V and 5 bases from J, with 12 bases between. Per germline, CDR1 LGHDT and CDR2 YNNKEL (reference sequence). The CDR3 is CASSRGQSDNSPLHF. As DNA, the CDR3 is TGTGCCAGCAGCCGTGGACAGTCAGATAATTCACCCCTCCACTTT.

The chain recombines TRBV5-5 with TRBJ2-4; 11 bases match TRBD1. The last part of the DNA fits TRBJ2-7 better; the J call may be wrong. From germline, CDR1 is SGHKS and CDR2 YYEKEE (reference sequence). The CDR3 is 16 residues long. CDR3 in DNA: TGTGCCAGCAGCTTGAATCCGGGACAGGGGGCCTACGAGCAGTACTTC. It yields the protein CASSLNPGQGAYEQYF.

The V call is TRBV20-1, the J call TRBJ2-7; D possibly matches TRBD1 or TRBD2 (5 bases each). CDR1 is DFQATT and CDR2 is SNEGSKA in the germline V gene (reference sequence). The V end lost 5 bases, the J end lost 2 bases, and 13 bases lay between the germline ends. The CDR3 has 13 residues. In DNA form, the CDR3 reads TGCAGTGCTCTCACAAGAGGGGCCTACGAGCAGTACTTC. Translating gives CSALTRGAYEQYF.

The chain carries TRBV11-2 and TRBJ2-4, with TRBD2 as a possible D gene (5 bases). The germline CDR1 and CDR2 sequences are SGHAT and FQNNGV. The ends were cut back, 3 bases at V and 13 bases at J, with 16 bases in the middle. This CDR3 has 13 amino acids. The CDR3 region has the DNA TGTGCCAGCAGCTTGGCTCTAGCTGAGATCCAGTACTTC. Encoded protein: CASSLALAEIQYF.

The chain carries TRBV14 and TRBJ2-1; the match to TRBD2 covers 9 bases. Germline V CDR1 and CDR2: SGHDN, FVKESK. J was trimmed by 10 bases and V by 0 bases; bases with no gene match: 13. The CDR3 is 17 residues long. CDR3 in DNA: TGTGCCAGCAGCCAAGAGCCGGGACTAGCCCCACATAGGGAGCAGTTCTTC. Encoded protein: CASSQEPGLAPHREQFF.

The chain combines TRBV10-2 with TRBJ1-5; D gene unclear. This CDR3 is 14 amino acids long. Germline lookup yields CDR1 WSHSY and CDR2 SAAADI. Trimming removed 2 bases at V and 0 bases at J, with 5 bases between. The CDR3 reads CASSETYSNQPQHF. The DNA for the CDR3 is TGCGCCAGCAGTGAGACATATAGCAATCAGCCCCAGCATTTT.